These T cell receptor beta chains were read from a single sample in a study of graft-versus-host responses after intestinal transplantation. Libraries were prepared by immunoSEQ multiplex PCR; TCRdb keeps only in-frame clonotypes and omits some of them. In the table there are about 13,000 clones, 74% of which are singletons. Sample: ileum tissue, taken 16 days after intestinal transplant. The receptors derive from a human patient who received an intestinal transplant, so some T cells may come from the graft donor. CDR3s include the opening cysteine and the closing phenylalanine or tryptophan. D genes are given only for firm matches. Rows may omit the clone size; those that give it use once, few, many or a size class.

CDR3 DNA: TGTGCCAGCAGCACGAACTACTCCTGGAGCTCCTACGAGCAGTACTTC; CDR3 protein: CASSTNYSWSSYEQYF; J gene: TRBJ2-7; V gene: TRBV5-6; D gene: .; clone size: once
CDR3 DNA: TGTGCCAGTAGCCGGGAAGATAGGACTGAAGCTTTCTTT; CDR3 protein: CASSREDRTEAFF; J gene: TRBJ1-1; V gene: TRBV19; D gene: .; clone size: .
CDR3 DNA: TGTGCCAGCAGTGAAGGGTGGCAGGGAACGTACAATGAGCAGTTCTTC; CDR3 protein: CASSEGWQGTYNEQFF; J gene: TRBJ2-1; V gene: TRBV2; D gene: .; clone size: few
CDR3 DNA: TGTGCCACCTCGGGACTAGCGGGAGGCGGGGAGCTGTTTTTT; CDR3 protein: CATSGLAGGGELFF; J gene: TRBJ2-2; V gene: TRBV6-5; D gene: TRBD2; clone size: .
CDR3 DNA: TGTGCCAGCAGTTACGTTTTACGACAGGGTGACTATGGCTACACCTTC; CDR3 protein: CASSYVLRQGDYGYTF; J gene: TRBJ1-2; V gene: TRBV6-5; D gene: TRBD1; clone size: .
CDR3 DNA: TGTGCCAGCAGTGGAGGTGAGACAGGGGGCAATCAGCCCCAGCATTTT; CDR3 protein: CASSGGETGGNQPQHF; J gene: TRBJ1-5; V gene: TRBV11-2; D gene: TRBD1; clone size: .
CDR3 DNA: TGTGCCAGCAGTTTCCCACCCTACTCTTCCTACAATGAGCAGTTCTTC; CDR3 protein: CASSFPPYSSYNEQFF; J gene: TRBJ2-1; V gene: TRBV28; D gene: .; clone size: .
CDR3 DNA: TGTGCCAGCAGGTCGGGTTATAGCTCCTACGAGCAGTACTTC; CDR3 protein: CASRSGYSSYEQYF; J gene: TRBJ2-7; V gene: TRBV28; D gene: .; clone size: once
CDR3 DNA: TGTGCCAGCAGTAACCTCGAGGCCCTGAAAGCCTACGAGCAGTACTTC; CDR3 protein: CASSNLEALKAYEQYF; J gene: TRBJ2-7; V gene: TRBV6-8; D gene: .; clone size: .
CDR3 DNA: TGTGCCAGCAGCAAATCTGGGGGGTCGAAAGAGACCCAGTACTTC; CDR3 protein: CASSKSGGSKETQYF; J gene: TRBJ2-5; V gene: TRBV7-9; D gene: .; clone size: .
CDR3 DNA: TGTGCCAGCAGCCCAGGACAGGGCCGGGGCTACACCTTC; CDR3 protein: CASSPGQGRGYTF; J gene: TRBJ1-2; V gene: TRBV7-9; D gene: TRBD1; clone size: .
CDR3 DNA: TGTGCCAGCAGCGTAAACGGGATTGCCCAAGAGACCCAGTACTTC; CDR3 protein: CASSVNGIAQETQYF; J gene: TRBJ2-5; V gene: TRBV9; D gene: .; clone size: .
CDR3 DNA: TGCGCCAGCAGTTCCCGGACAGGGCAGAACACTGAAGCTTTCTTT; CDR3 protein: CASSSRTGQNTEAFF; J gene: TRBJ1-1; V gene: TRBV10-2; D gene: TRBD1; clone size: .
CDR3 DNA: TGTGCCAGTAGTATCCACCATCCCTATTACAGGGGCCCGCAGGAGCAGTACTTC; CDR3 protein: CASSIHHPYYRGPQEQYF; J gene: TRBJ2-7; V gene: TRBV19; D gene: TRBD1; clone size: .
CDR3 DNA: TGTGCCAGCAGTTACGGACTAGCGGGAGATTACGATACGCAGTATTTT; CDR3 protein: CASSYGLAGDYDTQYF; J gene: TRBJ2-3; V gene: TRBV6-5; D gene: TRBD2; clone size: .
CDR3 DNA: TGTGCCAGCAGTGATTTCTGGGGGAGGACAGATACGCAGTATTTT; CDR3 protein: CASSDFWGRTDTQYF; J gene: TRBJ2-3; V gene: TRBV6-4; D gene: .; clone size: .
CDR3 DNA: TGTGCCAGCAGTTTCGGGGCAGGGGGCGTCGGAGCTTTCTTT; CDR3 protein: CASSFGAGGVGAFF; J gene: TRBJ1-1; V gene: TRBV27; D gene: TRBD1; clone size: .
CDR3 DNA: TGTGCCAGCAGTGAAAGGGGTAGACCAGATACGCAGTATTTT; CDR3 protein: CASSERGRPDTQYF; J gene: TRBJ2-3; V gene: TRBV2; D gene: .; clone size: .
CDR3 DNA: TGTGCCAGCAGCTTATCTAGACTAGCGGGAGAGACAGGGGAGCTGTTTTTT; CDR3 protein: CASSLSRLAGETGELFF; J gene: TRBJ2-2; V gene: TRBV7-3; D gene: TRBD2; clone size: .
CDR3 DNA: TGCGCCAGCAGCTTCCTAGCGGGATCCTCCTACGAGCAGTACTTC; CDR3 protein: CASSFLAGSSYEQYF; J gene: TRBJ2-7; V gene: TRBV5-1; D gene: TRBD2; clone size: .
CDR3 DNA: TGCGCCAGCAGCCGCCAGGTTCAGGGCATCAATGGCTACACCTTC; CDR3 protein: CASSRQVQGINGYTF; J gene: TRBJ1-2; V gene: TRBV5-1; D gene: .; clone size: .
CDR3 DNA: TGTGCCAGCAGCTCCAGGGGGCTAGGGAATGAGCAGTTCTTC; CDR3 protein: CASSSRGLGNEQFF; J gene: TRBJ2-1; V gene: TRBV7-6; D gene: TRBD1; clone size: .
CDR3 DNA: TGCGCCAGCAGTCAAGAGGAGGGTCGGCGTGAAGCTTTCTTT; CDR3 protein: CASSQEEGRREAFF; J gene: TRBJ1-1; V gene: TRBV23-1; D gene: .; clone size: .